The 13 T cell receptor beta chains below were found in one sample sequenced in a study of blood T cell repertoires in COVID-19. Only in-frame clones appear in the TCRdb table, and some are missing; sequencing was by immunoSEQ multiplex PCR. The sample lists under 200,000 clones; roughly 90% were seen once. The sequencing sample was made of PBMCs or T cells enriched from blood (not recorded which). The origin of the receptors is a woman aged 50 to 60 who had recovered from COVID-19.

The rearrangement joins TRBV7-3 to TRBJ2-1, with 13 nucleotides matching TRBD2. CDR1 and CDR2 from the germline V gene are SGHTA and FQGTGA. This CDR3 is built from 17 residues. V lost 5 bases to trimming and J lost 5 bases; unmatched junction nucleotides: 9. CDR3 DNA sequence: TGTGCCAGCAGCCAAAAACGGACTAGCGGGGGTCACAATGAGCAGTTCTTC. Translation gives CASSQKRTSGGHNEQFF.

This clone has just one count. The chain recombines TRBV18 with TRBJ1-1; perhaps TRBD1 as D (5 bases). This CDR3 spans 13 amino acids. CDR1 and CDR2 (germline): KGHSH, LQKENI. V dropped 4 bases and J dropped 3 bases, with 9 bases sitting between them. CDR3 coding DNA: TGTGCCAGCTCACGGTCCAGGGACACTGAAGCTTTCTTT. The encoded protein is CASSRSRDTEAFF.

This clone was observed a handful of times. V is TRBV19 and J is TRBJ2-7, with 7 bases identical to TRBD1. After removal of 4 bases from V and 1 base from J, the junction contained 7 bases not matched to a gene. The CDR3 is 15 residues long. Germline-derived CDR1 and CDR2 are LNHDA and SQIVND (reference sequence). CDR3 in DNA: TGTGCCAGTAGTACTCTGACAGGGTCATCCTACGAGCAGTACTTC. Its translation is CASSTLTGSSYEQYF.

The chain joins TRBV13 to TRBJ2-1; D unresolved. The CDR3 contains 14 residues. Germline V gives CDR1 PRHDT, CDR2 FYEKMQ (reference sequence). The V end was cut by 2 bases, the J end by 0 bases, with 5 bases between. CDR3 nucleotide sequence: TGTGCCAGCAGCTTATTGAGCTCCTACAATGAGCAGTTCTTC. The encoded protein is CASSLLSSYNEQFF. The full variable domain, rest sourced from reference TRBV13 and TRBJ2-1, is AAGVIQSPRHLIKEKRETATLKCYPIPRHDTVYWYQQGPGQDPQFLISFYEKMQSDKGSIPDRFSAQQFSDYHSELNMSSLELGDSALYFCASSLLSSYNEQFFGPGTRLTVL.

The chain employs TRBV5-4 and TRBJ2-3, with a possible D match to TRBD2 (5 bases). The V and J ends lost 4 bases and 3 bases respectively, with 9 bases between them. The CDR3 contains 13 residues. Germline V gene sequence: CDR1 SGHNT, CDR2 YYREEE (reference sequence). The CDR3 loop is CASSQDSTDTQYF. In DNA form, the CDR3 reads TGTGCCAGCAGCCAGGACTCTACAGATACGCAGTATTTT.

CDR3 nucleotides: TGTGCCAGTAGTACAGGTGACAATGAGCAGTTCTTC. Protein sequence: CASSTGDNEQFF. The V gene is TRBV19, the J gene TRBJ2-1; D gene ambiguous. The CDR3 contains 12 residues. From germline, CDR1 is LNHDA and CDR2 SQIVND (reference sequence). V was cut by 4 bases and J by 5 bases, with 6 bases left in between.

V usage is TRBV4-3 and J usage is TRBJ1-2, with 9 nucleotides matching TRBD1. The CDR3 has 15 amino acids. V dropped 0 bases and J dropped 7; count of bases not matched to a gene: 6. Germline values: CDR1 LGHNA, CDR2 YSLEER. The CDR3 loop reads CASSQDGDRVGGYTF. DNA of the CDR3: TGCGCCAGCAGCCAAGACGGGGACAGGGTTGGTGGCTACACCTTC.

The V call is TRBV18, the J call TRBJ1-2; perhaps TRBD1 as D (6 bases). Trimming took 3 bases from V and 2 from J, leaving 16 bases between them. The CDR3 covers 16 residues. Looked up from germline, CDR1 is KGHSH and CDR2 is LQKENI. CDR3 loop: CASSPKSEDRNYGYTF. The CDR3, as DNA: TGTGCCAGCTCACCTAAGTCCGAGGACAGAAACTATGGCTACACCTTC.

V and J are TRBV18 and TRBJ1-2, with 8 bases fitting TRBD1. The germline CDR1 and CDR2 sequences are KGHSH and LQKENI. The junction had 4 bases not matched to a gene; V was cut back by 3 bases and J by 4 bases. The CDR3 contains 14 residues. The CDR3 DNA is TGTGCCAGCTCACCTTTGGACAGGGCCTATGGCTACACCTTC. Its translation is CASSPLDRAYGYTF.

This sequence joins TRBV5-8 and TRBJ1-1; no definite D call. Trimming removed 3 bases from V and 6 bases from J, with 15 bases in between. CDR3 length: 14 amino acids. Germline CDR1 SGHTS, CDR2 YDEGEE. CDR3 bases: TGTGCCAGCAGCTCCTATGAGGTTGGCGCTGAAGCTTTCTTT. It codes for CASSSYEVGAEAFF.

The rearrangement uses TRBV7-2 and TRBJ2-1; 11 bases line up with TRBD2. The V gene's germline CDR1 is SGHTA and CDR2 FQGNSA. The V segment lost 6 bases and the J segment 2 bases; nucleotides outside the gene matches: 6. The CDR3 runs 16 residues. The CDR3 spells CASSSNSGGAYNEQFF. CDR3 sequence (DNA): TGTGCCAGCAGTTCCAATAGCGGGGGGGCCTACAATGAGCAGTTCTTC.

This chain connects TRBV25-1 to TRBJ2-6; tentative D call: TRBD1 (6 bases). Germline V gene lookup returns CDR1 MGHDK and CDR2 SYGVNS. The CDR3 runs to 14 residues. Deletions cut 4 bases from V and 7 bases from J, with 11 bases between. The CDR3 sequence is CASSAQGAANVLTF. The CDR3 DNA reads TGTGCCAGCAGTGCACAGGGTGCTGCCAACGTCCTGACTTTC. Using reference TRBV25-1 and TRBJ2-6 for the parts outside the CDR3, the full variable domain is EADIYQTPRYLVIGTGKKITLECSQTMGHDKMYWYQQDPGMELHLIHYSYGVNSTEKGDLSSESTVSRIRTEHFPLTLESARPSHTSQYLCASSAQGAANVLTFGAGSRLTVL.

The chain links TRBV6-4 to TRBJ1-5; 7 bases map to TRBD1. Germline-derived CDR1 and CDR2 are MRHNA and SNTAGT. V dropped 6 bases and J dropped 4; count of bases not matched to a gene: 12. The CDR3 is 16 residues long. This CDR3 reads CASRPQDRASNQPQHF. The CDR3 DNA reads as TGTGCCAGCAGACCCCAAGACAGGGCAAGTAATCAGCCCCAGCATTTT.